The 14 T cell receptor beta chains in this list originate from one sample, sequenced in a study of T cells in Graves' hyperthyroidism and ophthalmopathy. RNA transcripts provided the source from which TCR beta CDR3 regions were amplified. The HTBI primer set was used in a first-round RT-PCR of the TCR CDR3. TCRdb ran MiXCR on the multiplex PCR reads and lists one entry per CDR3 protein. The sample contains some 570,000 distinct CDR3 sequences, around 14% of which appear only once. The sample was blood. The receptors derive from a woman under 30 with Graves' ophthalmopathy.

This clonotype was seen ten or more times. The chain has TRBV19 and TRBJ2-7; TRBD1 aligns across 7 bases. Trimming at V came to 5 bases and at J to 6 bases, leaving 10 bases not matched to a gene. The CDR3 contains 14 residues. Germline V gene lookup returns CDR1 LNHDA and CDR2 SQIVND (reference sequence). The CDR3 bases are TGTGCCAGTAGTCCACAGGGGTGGGGGCTCGAGCAGTACTTC. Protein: CASSPQGWGLEQYF.

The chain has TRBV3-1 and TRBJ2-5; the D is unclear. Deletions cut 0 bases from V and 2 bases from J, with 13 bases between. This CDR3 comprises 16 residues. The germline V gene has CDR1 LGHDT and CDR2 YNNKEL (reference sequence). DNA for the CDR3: TGTGCCAGCAGCCAAGATGGGTATATGGGACAAGAGACCCAGTACTTC. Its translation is CASSQDGYMGQETQYF.

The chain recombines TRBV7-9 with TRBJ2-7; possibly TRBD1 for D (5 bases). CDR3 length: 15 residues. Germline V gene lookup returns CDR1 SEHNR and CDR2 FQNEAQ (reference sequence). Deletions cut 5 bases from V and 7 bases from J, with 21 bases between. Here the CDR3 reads CASSGKHQRSGEQYF. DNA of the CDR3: TGTGCCAGCAGCGGTAAACATCAAAGGTCAGGGGAGCAGTACTTC.

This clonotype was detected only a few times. This CDR3 reads CASSSSTRTQETQYF. The DNA of the CDR3 is TGTGCCAGCAGCTCTAGTACCCGAACTCAAGAGACCCAGTACTTC. The chain recombines TRBV7-2 with TRBJ2-5; no definite D call. The CDR3 sequence is 15 residues long. The germline V gene has CDR1 SGHTA and CDR2 FQGNSA. Deletions cut 4 bases from V and 2 bases from J, with 14 bases between.

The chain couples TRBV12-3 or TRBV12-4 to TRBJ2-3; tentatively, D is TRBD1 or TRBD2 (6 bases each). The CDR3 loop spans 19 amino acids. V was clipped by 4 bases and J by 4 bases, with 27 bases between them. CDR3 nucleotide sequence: TGTGCCAGCAGTTCAGAGGGGGGCATCACGGATGGCAGAGCAGATACGCAGTATTTT. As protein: CASSSEGGITDGRADTQYF.

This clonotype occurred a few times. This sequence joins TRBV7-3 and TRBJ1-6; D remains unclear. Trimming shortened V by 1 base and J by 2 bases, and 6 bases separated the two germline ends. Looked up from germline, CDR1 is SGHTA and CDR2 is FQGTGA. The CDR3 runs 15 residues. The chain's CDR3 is CASSLRATYNSPLHF. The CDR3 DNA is TGTGCCAGCAGCTTAAGAGCAACCTATAATTCACCCCTCCACTTT.

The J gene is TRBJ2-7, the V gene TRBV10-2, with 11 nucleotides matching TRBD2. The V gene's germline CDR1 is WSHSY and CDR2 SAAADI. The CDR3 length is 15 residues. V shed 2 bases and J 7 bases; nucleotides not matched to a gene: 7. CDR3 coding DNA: TGCGCCAGCAGTGAGGCGGTAGCGGGGGGGTGGGAGCAGTACTTC. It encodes CASSEAVAGGWEQYF.

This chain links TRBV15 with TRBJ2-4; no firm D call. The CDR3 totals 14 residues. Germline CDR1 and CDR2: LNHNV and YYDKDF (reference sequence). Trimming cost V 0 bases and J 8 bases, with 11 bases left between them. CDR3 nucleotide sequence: TGTGCCACCAGCAGAGATCCCCAAGGTGACATTCAGTACTTC. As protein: CATSRDPQGDIQYF.

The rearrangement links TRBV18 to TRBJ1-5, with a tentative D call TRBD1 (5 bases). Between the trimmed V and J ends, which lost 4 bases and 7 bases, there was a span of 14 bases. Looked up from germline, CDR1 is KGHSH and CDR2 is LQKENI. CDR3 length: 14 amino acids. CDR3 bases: TGTGCCAGCTCACAGGGACCGCTCGAGCAGCCCCAGCATTTT. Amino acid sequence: CASSQGPLEQPQHF.

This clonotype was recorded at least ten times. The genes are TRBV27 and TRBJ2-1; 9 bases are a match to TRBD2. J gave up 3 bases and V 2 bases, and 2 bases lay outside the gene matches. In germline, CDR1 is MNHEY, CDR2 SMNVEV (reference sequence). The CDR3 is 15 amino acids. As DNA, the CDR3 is TGTGCCAGCAGTTTAATTAGCGGGAGCTACAATGAGCAGTTCTTC. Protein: CASSLISGSYNEQFF.

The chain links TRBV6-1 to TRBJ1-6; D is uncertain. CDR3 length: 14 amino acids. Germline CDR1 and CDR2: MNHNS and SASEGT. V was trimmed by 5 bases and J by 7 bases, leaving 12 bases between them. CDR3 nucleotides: TGTGCCAGCAGTTATTCAGATTTGAATTCACCCCTCCACTTT. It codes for CASSYSDLNSPLHF.

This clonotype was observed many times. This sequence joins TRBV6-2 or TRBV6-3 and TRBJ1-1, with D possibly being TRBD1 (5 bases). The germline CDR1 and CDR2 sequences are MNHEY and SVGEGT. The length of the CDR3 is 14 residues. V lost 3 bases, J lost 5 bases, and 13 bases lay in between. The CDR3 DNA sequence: TGTGCCAGCAGTTATGCAGGGTTGAGGACTGAAGCTTTCTTT. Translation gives CASSYAGLRTEAFF.

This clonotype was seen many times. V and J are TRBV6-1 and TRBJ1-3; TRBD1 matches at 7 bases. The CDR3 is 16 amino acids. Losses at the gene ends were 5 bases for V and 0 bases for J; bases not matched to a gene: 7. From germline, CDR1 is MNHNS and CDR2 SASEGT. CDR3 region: CASSRFRQGSGNTIYF. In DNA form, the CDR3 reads TGTGCCAGCAGTCGCTTTAGACAGGGCTCTGGAAACACCATATATTTT.

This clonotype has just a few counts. CDR3 in DNA: TGTGCCAGCAGTTACTCATCAGGGATTGTTGCTTTCTTT. Its protein is CASSYSSGIVAFF. The chain combines TRBV6-5 with TRBJ1-1, with a tentative D call TRBD1 (5 bases). V was trimmed by 0 bases and J by 11 bases, leaving 13 bases between them. Germline-derived CDR1 and CDR2 are MNHEY and SVGAGI. The CDR3 totals 13 residues.